The 8 T cell receptor beta chains below were found in one sample sequenced in a study of cytomegalovirus exposure and HLA in healthy donors. 60 Vbeta and 13 Jbeta primers were used in PCR. TCRdb keeps only in-frame clones here, not all; method: immunoSEQ multiplex PCR. The repertoire holds roughly 110,000 clones, with roughly 80% as singletons. The sample comprised PBMCs. All receptors derive from a man aged 40-50 years in good health and CMV-seronegative.

This sequence joins TRBV5-1 and TRBJ2-6; TRBD1 matches 8 bases. V was pared by 4 bases and J by 4 bases, with 7 bases of the junction left unmatched. Germline values: CDR1 SGHRS, CDR2 YFSETQ. The CDR3 contains 16 residues. The CDR3 spells CASSKTGESGANVLTF. CDR3 nucleotides: TGCGCCAGCAGCAAGACAGGGGAATCAGGGGCCAACGTCCTGACTTTC.

The rearrangement joins TRBV19 to TRBJ1-5, with a tentative D call TRBD1 (6 bases). Trimming stripped 9 bases from V and 5 bases from J, with 14 bases between. This CDR3 has 13 amino acids. Germline-derived CDR1 and CDR2 are LNHDA and SQIVND (reference sequence). This chain's CDR3 is CARTTGSDQPQHF. The CDR3 DNA reads as TGTGCCAGAACCACAGGGTCAGATCAGCCCCAGCATTTT.

For the CDR3, the DNA is TGTGCCAGCAGCCGGGACAGGCAGGGTTCACCCCTCCACTTT. This gives the protein CASSRDRQGSPLHF. This chain joins TRBV27 and TRBJ1-6; 8 nucleotides align to TRBD1. V was pared by 6 bases and J by 9 bases, with 7 bases of the junction left unmatched. CDR1 and CDR2 from the germline V gene are MNHEY and SMNVEV (reference sequence). The CDR3 sequence is 14 residues long.

The chain couples TRBV5-1 to TRBJ2-7; 12 nucleotides match TRBD1. The V gene end was trimmed by 5 bases and the J gene end by 2 bases; junction bases not matched to a gene: 5. The CDR3 sequence is 15 residues long. Germline V gives CDR1 SGHRS, CDR2 YFSETQ. CDR3 DNA: TGCGCCAGCAGTCCCGGGGACAGGGGGCCCTACGAGCAGTACTTC. Translating it yields CASSPGDRGPYEQYF.

The gene calls are TRBV19 and TRBJ1-5; no clear D gene. Between the trimmed V and J ends, which lost 4 bases and 4 bases, there was a span of 11 bases. This CDR3 spans 14 amino acids. Germline V CDR1 and CDR2: LNHDA, SQIVND (reference sequence). This CDR3 reads CASSTSTPNQPQHF. The DNA for the CDR3 is TGTGCCAGTAGTACTTCCACACCGAATCAGCCCCAGCATTTT.

This chain connects TRBV7-8 to TRBJ1-1, with D tentatively TRBD1 (5 bases). The CDR3 consists of 14 residues. The germline V and J ends were trimmed by 6 bases and 1 base, with 12 bases remaining between them. CDR1 SGHVS and CDR2 FQNEAQ come from the germline V gene. CDR3 protein: CASRPGHSNTEAFF. DNA for the CDR3: TGTGCCAGCAGACCAGGACACTCGAACACTGAAGCTTTCTTT.

This chain links TRBV18 with TRBJ1-2; TRBD1 agrees at 9 bases. CDR1 is KGHSH and CDR2 is LQKENI in the germline V gene. This CDR3 has 14 residues. V lost 3 bases, J lost 8 bases, and 7 bases stayed unmatched. CDR3 amino acids: CASSPDRGQLGYTF. In nucleotides, the CDR3 is TGTGCCAGCTCACCGGACAGGGGTCAGTTGGGCTACACCTTC.

Relative to its sample, this clone is medium-sized. The V and J genes are TRBV5-5 and TRBJ1-6; a weak D match, TRBD1 (5 bases). There are 14 residues in the CDR3. The ends were cut back, 4 bases at V and 7 bases at J, with 12 bases in the middle. Germline CDR1 is SGHKS and CDR2 is YYEKEE (reference sequence). The CDR3 here is CASSPTGGNSPLHF. The CDR3 region has the DNA TGTGCCAGCAGCCCCACCGGGGGGAATTCACCCCTCCACTTT.